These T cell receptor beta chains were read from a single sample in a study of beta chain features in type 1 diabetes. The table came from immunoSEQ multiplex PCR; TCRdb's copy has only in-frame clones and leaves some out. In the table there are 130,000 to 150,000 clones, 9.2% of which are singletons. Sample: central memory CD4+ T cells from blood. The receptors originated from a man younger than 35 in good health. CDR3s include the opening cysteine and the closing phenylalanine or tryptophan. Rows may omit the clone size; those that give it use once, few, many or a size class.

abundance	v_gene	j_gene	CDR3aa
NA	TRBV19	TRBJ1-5	CASSQGLHQPQHF
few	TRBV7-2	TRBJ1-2	CASSFGTGNGYTF
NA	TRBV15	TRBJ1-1	CATSRDKGRGNTEAFF
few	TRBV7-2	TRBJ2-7	CASSPGQVYEQYF
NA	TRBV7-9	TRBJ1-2	CASSWEAYGYTF
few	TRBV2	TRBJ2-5	CASSEGLAGYQETQYF
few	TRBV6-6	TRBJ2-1	CASSYSAGDNEQFF
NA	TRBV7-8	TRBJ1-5	CASSSQGHQPQHF
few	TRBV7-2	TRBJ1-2	CASSGQGSNYGYTF
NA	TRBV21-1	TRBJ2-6	CARGFRGLGANVLTF
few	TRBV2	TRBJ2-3	CAIIPPGGTDTQYF
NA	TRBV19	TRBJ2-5	CASSWGGATEETQYF
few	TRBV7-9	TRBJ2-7	CASSLGGQGMYEQYF
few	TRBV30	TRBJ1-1	CAWSVLLRAGQGPTKF
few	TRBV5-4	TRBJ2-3	CASSFRAGPGTDTQYF
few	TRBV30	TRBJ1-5	CASRQGAEQPQHF
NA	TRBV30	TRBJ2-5	CAWSVKGIWTQYF
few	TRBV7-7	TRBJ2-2	CASQRGNTGELFF
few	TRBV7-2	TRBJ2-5	CASSLQTYQETQYF
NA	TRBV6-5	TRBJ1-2	CASSLQGLNYGYTF
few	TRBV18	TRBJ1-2	CASSPDRSYGYTF
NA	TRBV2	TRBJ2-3	CASSEGGASTDTQYF
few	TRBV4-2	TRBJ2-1	CASSLLETPNNEQFF
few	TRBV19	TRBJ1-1	CASTTQGAPNTEAFF
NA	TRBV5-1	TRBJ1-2	CASSPGFANYGYTF
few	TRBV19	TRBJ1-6	CASSPGTASTQRYNSPLHF
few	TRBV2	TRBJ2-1	CASNPGAAGEQFF
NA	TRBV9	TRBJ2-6	CASSVRGGVLSGANVLTF
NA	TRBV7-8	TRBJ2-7	CASSESLGTGDRYEQYF